One T cell receptor (beta chain) is described in this entry. The data were obtained in a study of cytomegalovirus exposure and HLA in healthy donors. Germline V gene data show CDR1 as SGHNT and CDR2 as YYREEE (reference sequence). V shed 2 bases, J shed 5 bases, and the junction held 11 bases outside the gene matches. This CDR3 has 16 residues. Both 60 Vbeta primers and 13 Jbeta primers went into the PCR. The table came from immunoSEQ multiplex PCR; TCRdb's copy has only in-frame clones and leaves some out. This table holds 250,000 to 350,000 clones, 80% to 90% found once. The TCR was taken from a man aged 35 to 55 in good health and CMV-seropositive. The chain recombines TRBV5-4 with TRBJ2-5; 8 bases align to TRBD2. The specimen was PBMCs. For the CDR3, the DNA is TGTGCCAGCAGCTTCCCAGCGGGAGTAGGTGGCGAGACCCAGTACTTC. Protein product: CASSFPAGVGGETQYF.